The clone carrying this T cell receptor (beta chain) appeared a few times. The data were taken from a study of blood T cell repertoires in COVID-19. Study in general: COVID-19 samples, acute and convalescent, were from the United States, Italy and Spain. PBMCs, B-cell-depleted T cells, or T cells were the source of the cDNA or gDNA that made up the material.

The CDR3 spans 16 residues. The junction had 12 bases not matched to a gene; V was cut back by 6 bases and J by 3 bases. Germline CDR1 and CDR2: MDHEN and SYDVKM. Authors' analysis steps: How many nucleated cells were present was estimated from reference gene primer amplification. Profiled with immunoSEQ multiplex PCR; TCRdb holds only in-frame clones, not every one. V and J calls and clone size are those listed in that table; D and trimming were worked out from the DNA. The table lists roughly 110,000 clones, 89% of them singletons. The clonotype comes from a man aged 35-49 years with active or convalescent COVID-19. Sequences were obtained from peripheral blood. This rearrangement joins TRBV28 to TRBJ2-7, with TRBD1 matching over 9 bases. The CDR3 region is CASSLSAGTGFYEQYF. The CDR3 nucleotides are TGTGCCAGCAGCCTCTCCGCCGGGACAGGGTTCTACGAGCAGTACTTC.